One and the same sample provided the 8 T cell receptor beta chains below, sequenced in a study of PD-L1 blockade in urothelial cancer. Time point indicated: pretreatment peripheral blood. The method was immunoSEQ multiplex PCR; TCRdb's version includes in-frame clones alone and lacks a portion of them. The sample has about 95,000 clones; roughly 87% are singletons. The sequencing used PBMCs, collected around atezolizumab (anti-PD-L1) treatment. The receptors shown here come from a man aged 60-69 years with urothelial cancer.

The chain is built from TRBV6-1 and TRBJ2-7; a weak D match, TRBD1 (6 bases). The CDR3 extends over 15 amino acids. Germline V gene data show CDR1 as MNHNS and CDR2 as SASEGT. Trimming took off 5 bases at V and 1 base at J, with 15 bases between the two ends. The CDR3 region is CASSLGHFLSYEQYF. The CDR3 DNA follows: TGTGCCAGCAGTTTGGGACATTTCCTTTCCTACGAGCAGTACTTC.

The V and J genes are TRBV2 and TRBJ1-5, with a possible D match to TRBD1 (5 bases). V lost 6 bases to trimming and J lost 1 base, with 13 bases between them. The CDR3 has 15 amino acids. The germline V gene encodes CDR1 SNHLY and CDR2 FYNNEI. The CDR3 sequence is CASSGGGGSNQPQHF. The CDR3 DNA sequence: TGTGCCAGCAGCGGGGGTGGAGGGAGCAATCAGCCCCAGCATTTT.

The chain links TRBV28 to TRBJ2-4; 7 bases agree with TRBD1. This CDR3 is 16 amino acids long. After removal of 6 bases from V and 0 bases from J, the junction contained 8 bases not matched to a gene. Germline CDR1 and CDR2: MDHEN and SYDVKM. The CDR3 bases are TGTGCCAGCAGGCCGCAGACAGGGCCAGCCAAAAACATTCAGTACTTC. This encodes CASRPQTGPAKNIQYF.

The rearrangement uses TRBV28 and TRBJ2-7, with D possibly TRBD1 on 5 matching bases. The germline CDR1 and CDR2 sequences are MDHEN and SYDVKM. V gave up 3 bases and J gave up 3 bases, with 12 bases separating them. This CDR3 comprises 14 residues. CDR3 region: CASSLGPHNYEQYF. For the CDR3, the DNA is TGTGCCAGCAGTTTGGGGCCGCATAACTACGAGCAGTACTTC. Full variable domain (remainder filled in from reference TRBV28 and TRBJ2-7): DVKVTQSSRYLVKRTGEKVFLECVQDMDHENMFWYRQDPGLGLRLIYFSYDVKMKEKGDIPEGYSVSREKKERFSLILESASTNQTSMYLCASSLGPHNYEQYFGPGTRLTVT.

This clone came up a few times. The V and J genes are TRBV11-1 and TRBJ2-5; TRBD2 might be the D (6 bases). Germline values: CDR1 SGHAT, CDR2 FQDESV (reference sequence). The CDR3 length is 13 residues. V was clipped by 1 base and J by 6 bases, with 9 bases between them. The CDR3 is CASSLGGRQTQYF. The CDR3 DNA reads TGTGCCAGCAGCTTAGGAGGGAGGCAGACCCAGTACTTC.

This clone appeared a single time. J is TRBJ2-7 and V is TRBV28; 7 bases are a match to TRBD2. The CDR3 sequence is 17 residues long. Germline CDR1 MDHEN, CDR2 SYDVKM. J was trimmed by 4 bases and V by 5 bases; bases with no gene match: 17. CDR3 nucleotides: TGTGCCAGCAGTCGTGCCCGCGGGGGAGCGGCGGCTTACGAGCAGTACTTC. This translates into CASSRARGGAAAYEQYF.

This chain connects TRBV9 to TRBJ2-7, with a weak D call TRBD1 (6 bases). This CDR3 comprises 15 residues. Trimming removed 0 bases at V and 0 bases at J, with 10 bases between. Germline-derived CDR1 and CDR2 are SGDLS and YYNGEE. CDR3 sequence (DNA): TGTGCCAGCAGCGTAGGACAGGTGAGCTCCTACGAGCAGTACTTC. This translates into CASSVGQVSSYEQYF.

The chain uses TRBV9 and TRBJ2-1; weak D call: TRBD1 (5 bases). Germline V gives CDR1 SGDLS, CDR2 YYNGEE. This CDR3 region has 12 residues. V shed 4 bases and J shed 8 bases, with 10 bases lying between them. The CDR3 here is CASSPSGYEQFF. The CDR3 region has the DNA TGTGCCAGCAGCCCATCAGGGTATGAGCAGTTCTTC. The full variable domain, its missing parts supplied by reference TRBV9 and TRBJ2-1, is DSGVTQTPKHLITATGQRVTLRCSPRSGDLSVYWYQQSLDQGLQFLIQYYNGEERAKGNILERFSAQQFPDLHSELNLSSLELGDSALYFCASSPSGYEQFFGPGTRLTVL.